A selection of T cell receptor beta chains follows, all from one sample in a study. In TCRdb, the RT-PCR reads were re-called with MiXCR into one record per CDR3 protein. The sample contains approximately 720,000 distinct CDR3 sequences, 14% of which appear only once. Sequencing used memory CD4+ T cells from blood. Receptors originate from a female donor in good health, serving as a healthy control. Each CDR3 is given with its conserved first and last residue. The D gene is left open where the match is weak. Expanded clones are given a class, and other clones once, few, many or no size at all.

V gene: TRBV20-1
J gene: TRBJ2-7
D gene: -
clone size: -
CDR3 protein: CSARKQGYEQYF
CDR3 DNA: TGCAGTGCTAGAAAACAGGGCTACGAGCAGTACTTC

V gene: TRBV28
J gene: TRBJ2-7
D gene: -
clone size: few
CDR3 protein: CASSTPGGTGSYEQYF
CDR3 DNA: TGTGCCAGCAGTACACCCGGGGGGACAGGATCCTACGAGCAGTACTTC

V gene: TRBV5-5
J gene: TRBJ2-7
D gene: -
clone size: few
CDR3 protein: CASSLGGSSYGIEQYF
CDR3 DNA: TGTGCCAGCAGCTTGGGGGGGTCTAGCTACGGGATCGAGCAGTACTTC

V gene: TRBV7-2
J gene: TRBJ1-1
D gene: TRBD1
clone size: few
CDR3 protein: CASSLRQGGRGTEAFF
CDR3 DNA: TGTGCCAGCAGCTTGAGACAGGGAGGTCGCGGGACTGAAGCTTTCTTT

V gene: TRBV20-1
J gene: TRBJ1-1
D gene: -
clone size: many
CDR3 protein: CSARAGSDTEAFF
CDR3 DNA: TGCAGTGCTAGAGCGGGATCTGACACTGAAGCTTTCTTT

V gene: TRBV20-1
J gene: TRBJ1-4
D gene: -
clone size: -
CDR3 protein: CGGEDNEKLFF
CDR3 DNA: TGCGGGGGGGAGGATAATGAAAAACTGTTTTTT

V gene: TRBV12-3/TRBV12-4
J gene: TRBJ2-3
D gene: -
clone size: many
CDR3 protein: CASSNGNRASTDTQYF
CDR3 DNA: TGTGCCAGCAGTAACGGGAATAGGGCCAGCACAGATACGCAGTATTTT

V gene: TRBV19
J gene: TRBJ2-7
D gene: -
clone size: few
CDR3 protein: CATSGAPFYEQYF
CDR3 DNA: TGTGCCACTTCAGGGGCGCCTTTTTACGAGCAGTACTTC

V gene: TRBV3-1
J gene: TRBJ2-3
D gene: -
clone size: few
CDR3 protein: CASSQETDYLSTDTQYF
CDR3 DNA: TGTGCCAGCAGCCAAGAAACGGATTACCTCAGCACAGATACGCAGTATTTT

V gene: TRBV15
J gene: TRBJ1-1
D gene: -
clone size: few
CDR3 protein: CATSRAWADEAFF
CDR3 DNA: TGTGCCACCAGCAGAGCCTGGGCTGATGAAGCTTTCTTT

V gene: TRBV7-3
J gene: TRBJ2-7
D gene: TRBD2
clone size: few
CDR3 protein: CASSLVASGVYEQYF
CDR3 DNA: TGTGCCAGCAGCTTAGTGGCCAGCGGGGTCTACGAGCAGTACTTC

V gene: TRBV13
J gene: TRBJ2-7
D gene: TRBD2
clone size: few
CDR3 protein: CASSLGVGLAGGPGEQYF
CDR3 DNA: TGTGCCAGCAGCTTAGGCGTTGGACTAGCGGGAGGGCCGGGCGAGCAGTACTTC

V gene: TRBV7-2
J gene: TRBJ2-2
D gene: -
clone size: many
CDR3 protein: CASSRDRQFTGELFF
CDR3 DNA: TGTGCCAGCAGCCGCGACCGGCAGTTCACCGGGGAGCTGTTTTTT

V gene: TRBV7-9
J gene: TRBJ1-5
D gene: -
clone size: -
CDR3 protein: CASSSAEGIQPQHF
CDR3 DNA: TGTGCCAGCAGCTCGGCGGAGGGAATTCAGCCCCAGCATTTT

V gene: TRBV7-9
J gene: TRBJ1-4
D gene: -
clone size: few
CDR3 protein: CASSSEDEKLFF
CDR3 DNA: TGTGCCAGCAGCTCTGAGGATGAAAAACTGTTTTTT

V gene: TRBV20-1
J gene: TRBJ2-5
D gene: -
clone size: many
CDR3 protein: CSARTLRGEKTQYF
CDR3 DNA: TGCAGTGCTAGAACCCTCCGAGGCGAAAAGACCCAGTACTTC

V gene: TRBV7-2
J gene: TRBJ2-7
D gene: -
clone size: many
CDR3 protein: CASSLFGTRSSYEQYF
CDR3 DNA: TGTGCCAGCAGCCTCTTTGGGACCCGGAGTAGTTACGAGCAGTACTTC

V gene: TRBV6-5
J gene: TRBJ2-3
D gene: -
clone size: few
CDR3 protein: CASSRLAFVSDTQYF
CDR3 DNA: TGTGCCAGCAGTCGACTTGCCTTCGTCTCAGATACGCAGTATTTT

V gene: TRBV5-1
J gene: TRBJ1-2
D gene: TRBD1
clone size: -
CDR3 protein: CASRPTGGNYGYTF
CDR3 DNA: TGCGCCAGCAGACCGACAGGGGGTAACTATGGCTACACCTTC

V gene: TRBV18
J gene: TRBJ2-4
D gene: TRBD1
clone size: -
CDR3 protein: CASSPQEQGSIQYF
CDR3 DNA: TGTGCCAGCTCACCACAGGAACAGGGGAGCATTCAGTACTTC

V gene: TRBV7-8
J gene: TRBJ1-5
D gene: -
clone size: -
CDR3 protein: CASSLRGAQTIYSNQPQHF
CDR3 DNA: TGTGCCAGCAGCTTAAGAGGGGCGCAGACTATCTATAGCAATCAGCCCCAGCATTTT

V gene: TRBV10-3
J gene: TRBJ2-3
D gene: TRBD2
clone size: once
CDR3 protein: CAISESLGGSADTQYF
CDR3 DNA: TGTGCCATCAGTGAGTCGTTGGGCGGGAGTGCAGATACGCAGTATTTT

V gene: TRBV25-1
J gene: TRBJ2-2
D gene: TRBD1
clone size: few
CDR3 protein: CASLPGQGTGELFF
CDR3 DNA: TGTGCCAGTCTACCGGGACAGGGGACCGGGGAGCTGTTTTTT

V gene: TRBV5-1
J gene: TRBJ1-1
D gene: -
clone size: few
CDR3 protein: CASSPTVGSGTEAFF
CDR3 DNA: TGCGCCAGCAGCCCCACCGTAGGTAGTGGCACTGAAGCTTTCTTT

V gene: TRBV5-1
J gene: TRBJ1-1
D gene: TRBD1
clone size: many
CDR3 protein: CASLPDRGNTEAFF
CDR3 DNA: TGCGCCAGCCTTCCAGACAGGGGAAACACTGAAGCTTTCTTT